The sequence of this TCR beta chain was determined in a study of identical twins. Unique molecular identifiers were in the cDNA, with template-switch universal primer binding. TCRdb independently ran MiXCR on the 5' RACE reads; one entry per CDR3 protein. The table records 540,000 or so distinct CDR3 sequences, around 20% of them present only once. CDR1 is SEHNR and CDR2 is FQNEAQ in the germline V gene (reference sequence). Trimming removed 4 bases from V and 2 bases from J, with 12 bases in between. The CDR3 contains 15 residues. Only a few counts were recorded for this clonotype. Antigen unknown. Findings and caveats of the study: Beta clonotypes that were abundant in cord blood contained fewer insertions, a pattern absent from memory repertoires. Partial confounding of zero-insertion analyses by invariant MAIT and iNKT cells was possible.

The same specimen was also included in a second study, on yellow fever vaccine responses in identical twins.

The chain combines TRBV7-9 with TRBJ1-3; D uncertain. The source is a woman aged 18-35 years in good health. What was sequenced was CD4+ T cells sorted from blood. CDR3 amino acids: CASSSPEGTGNTIYF. The DNA for the CDR3 is TGTGCCAGCAGCTCCCCCGAAGGGACTGGAAACACCATATATTTT.